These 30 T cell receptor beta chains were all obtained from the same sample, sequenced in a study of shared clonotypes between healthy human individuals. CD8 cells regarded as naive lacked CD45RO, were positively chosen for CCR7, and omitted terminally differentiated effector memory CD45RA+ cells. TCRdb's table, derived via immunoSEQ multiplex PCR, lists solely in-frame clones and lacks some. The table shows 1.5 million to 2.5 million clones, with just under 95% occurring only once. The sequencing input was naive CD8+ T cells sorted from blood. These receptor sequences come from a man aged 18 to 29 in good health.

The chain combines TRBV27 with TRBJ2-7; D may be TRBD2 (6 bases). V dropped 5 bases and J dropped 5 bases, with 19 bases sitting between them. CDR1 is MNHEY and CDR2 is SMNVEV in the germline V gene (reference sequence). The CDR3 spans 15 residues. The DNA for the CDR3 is TGTGCCAGCAGTCCTGTGGGGGGACCTGGTGACGAGCAGTACTTC. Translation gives CASSPVGGPGDEQYF.

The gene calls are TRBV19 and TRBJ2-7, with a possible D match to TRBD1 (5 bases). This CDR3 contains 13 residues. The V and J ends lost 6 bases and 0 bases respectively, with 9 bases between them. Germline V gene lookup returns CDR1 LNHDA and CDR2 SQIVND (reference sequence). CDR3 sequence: CASRDIYSYEQYF. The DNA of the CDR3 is TGTGCCAGTAGGGACATCTACTCCTACGAGCAGTACTTC.

CDR3 sequence: CASSPPGTENTGELFF. DNA for the CDR3: TGCGCCAGCAGCCCACCTGGGACAGAGAACACCGGGGAGCTGTTTTTT. The gene calls are TRBV5-1 and TRBJ2-2, with 7 positions matching TRBD1. V lost 4 bases and J lost 1; bases outside the gene matches: 7. This CDR3 is 16 amino acids long. Germline CDR1 reads SGHRS; CDR2 reads YFSETQ.

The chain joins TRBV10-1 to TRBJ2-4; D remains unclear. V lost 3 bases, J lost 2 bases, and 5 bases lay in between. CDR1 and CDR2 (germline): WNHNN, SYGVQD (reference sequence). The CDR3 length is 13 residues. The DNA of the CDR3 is TGCGCCAGCAGTGAACATCCCAAAAACATTCAGTACTTC. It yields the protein CASSEHPKNIQYF.

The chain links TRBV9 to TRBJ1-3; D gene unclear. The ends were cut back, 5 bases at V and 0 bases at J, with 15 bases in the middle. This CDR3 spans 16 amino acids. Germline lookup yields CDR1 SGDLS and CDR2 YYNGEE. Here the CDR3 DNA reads TGTGCCAGCAGTGATCCCGGGATGAGCTCTGGAAACACCATATATTTT. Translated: CASSDPGMSSGNTIYF.

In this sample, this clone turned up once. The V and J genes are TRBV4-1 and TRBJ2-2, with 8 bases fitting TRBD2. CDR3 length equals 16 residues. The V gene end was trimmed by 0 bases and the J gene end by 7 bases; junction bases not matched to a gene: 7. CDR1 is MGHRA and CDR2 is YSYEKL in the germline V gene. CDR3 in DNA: TGCGCCAGCAGCCAAGATGCAAGCGGGAGAATCGGGGAGCTGTTTTTT. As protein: CASSQDASGRIGELFF.

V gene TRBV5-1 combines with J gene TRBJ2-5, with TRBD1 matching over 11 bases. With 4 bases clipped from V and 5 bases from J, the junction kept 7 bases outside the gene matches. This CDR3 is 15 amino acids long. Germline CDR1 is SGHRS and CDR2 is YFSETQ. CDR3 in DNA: TGCGCCAGCAGCACCGGACAGGGGGCCCAGGAGACCCAGTACTTC. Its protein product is CASSTGQGAQETQYF.

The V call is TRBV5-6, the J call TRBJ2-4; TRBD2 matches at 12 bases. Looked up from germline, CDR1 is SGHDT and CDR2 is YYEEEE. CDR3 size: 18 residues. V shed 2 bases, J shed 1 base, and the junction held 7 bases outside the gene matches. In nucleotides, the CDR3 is TGTGCCAGCAGCTTCCTACTAGCGGGAGGAGGGGCCAAAAACATTCAGTACTTC. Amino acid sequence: CASSFLLAGGGAKNIQYF.

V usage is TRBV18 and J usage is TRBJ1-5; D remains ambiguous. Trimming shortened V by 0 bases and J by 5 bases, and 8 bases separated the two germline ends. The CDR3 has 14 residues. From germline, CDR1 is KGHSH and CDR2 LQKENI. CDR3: CASSPPGPYQPQHF. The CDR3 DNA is TGTGCCAGCTCACCACCCGGACCATATCAGCCCCAGCATTTT.

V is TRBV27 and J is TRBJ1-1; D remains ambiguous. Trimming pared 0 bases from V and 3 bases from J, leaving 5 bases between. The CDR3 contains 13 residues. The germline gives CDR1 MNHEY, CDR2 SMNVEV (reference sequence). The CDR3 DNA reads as TGTGCCAGCAGTTTATCGAGCTACACTGAAGCTTTCTTT. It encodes CASSLSSYTEAFF.

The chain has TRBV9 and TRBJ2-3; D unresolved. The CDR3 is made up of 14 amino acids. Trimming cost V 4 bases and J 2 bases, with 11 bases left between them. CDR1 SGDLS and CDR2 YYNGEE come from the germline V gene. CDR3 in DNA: TGTGCCAGCAGCATCGACGGCCTCACAGATACGCAGTATTTT. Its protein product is CASSIDGLTDTQYF.

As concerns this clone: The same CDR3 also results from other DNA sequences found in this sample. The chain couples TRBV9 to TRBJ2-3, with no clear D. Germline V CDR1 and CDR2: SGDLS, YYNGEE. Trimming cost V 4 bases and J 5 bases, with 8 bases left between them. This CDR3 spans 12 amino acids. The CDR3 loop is CASSPEGDTQYF. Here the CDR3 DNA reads TGTGCCAGCAGCCCAGAAGGAGATACGCAGTATTTT.

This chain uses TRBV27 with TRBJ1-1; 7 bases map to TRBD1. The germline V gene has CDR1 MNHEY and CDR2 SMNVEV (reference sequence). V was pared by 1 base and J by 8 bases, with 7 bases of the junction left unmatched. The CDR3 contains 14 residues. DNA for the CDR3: TGTGCCAGCAGTTTATGGGTCGGGACAGTCGAAGCTTTCTTT. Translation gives CASSLWVGTVEAFF.

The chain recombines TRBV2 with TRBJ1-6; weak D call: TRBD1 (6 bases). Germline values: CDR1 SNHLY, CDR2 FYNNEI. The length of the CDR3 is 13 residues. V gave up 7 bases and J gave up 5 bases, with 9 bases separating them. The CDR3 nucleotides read TGTGCCAGCATCGGACAGAATAATTCACCCCTCCACTTT. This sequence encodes CASIGQNNSPLHF.

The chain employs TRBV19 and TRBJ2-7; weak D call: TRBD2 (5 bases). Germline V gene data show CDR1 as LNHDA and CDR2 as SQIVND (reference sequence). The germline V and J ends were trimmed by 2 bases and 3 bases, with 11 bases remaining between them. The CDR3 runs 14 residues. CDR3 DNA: TGTGCCAGTAGTATACGTCTAGCTGGCTACGAGCAGTACTTC. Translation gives CASSIRLAGYEQYF.

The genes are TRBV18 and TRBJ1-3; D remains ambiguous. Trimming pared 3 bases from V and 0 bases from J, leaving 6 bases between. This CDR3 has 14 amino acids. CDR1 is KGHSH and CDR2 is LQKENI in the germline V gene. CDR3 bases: TGTGCCAGCTCACCGGACGCCTCTGGAAACACCATATATTTT. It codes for CASSPDASGNTIYF.

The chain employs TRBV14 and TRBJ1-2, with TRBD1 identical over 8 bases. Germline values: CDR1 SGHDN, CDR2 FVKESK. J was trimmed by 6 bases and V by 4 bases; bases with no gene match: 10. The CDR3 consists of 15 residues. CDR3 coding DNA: TGTGCCAGCAGCCCCCGGACAGGGAGAATCGATGGCTACACCTTC. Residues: CASSPRTGRIDGYTF.

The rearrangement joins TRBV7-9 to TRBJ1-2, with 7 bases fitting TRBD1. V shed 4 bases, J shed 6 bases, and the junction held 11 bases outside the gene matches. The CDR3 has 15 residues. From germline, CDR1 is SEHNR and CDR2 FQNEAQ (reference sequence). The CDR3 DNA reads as TGTGCCAGCAGCTCAGCTGACAGGGAATACGATGGCTACACCTTC. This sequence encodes CASSSADREYDGYTF.

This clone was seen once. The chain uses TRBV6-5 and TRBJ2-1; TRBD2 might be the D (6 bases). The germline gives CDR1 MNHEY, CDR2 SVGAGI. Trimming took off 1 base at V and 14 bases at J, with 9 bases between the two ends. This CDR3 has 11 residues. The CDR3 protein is CASSYFGGEFF. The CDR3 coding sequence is TGTGCCAGCAGTTACTTTGGCGGGGAGTTCTTC.

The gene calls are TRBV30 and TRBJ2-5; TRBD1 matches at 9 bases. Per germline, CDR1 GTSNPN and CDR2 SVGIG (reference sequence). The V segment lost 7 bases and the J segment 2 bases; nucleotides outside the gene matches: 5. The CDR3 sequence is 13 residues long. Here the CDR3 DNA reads TGTGCCTCGGACAGGGGTAATCAAGAGACCCAGTACTTC. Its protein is CASDRGNQETQYF.

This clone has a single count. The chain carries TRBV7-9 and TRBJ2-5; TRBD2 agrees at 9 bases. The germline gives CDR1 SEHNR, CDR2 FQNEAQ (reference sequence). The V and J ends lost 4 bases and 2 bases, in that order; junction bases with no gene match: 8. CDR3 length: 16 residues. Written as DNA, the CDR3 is TGTGCCAGCAGCTCTTATGGCGGGAGGGTACAAGAGACCCAGTACTTC. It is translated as CASSSYGGRVQETQYF.

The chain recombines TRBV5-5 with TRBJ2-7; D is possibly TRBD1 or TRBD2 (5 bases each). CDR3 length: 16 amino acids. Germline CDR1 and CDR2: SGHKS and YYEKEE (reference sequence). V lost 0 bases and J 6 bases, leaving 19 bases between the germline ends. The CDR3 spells CASSLGIFEGFSEQYF. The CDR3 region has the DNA TGTGCCAGCAGCTTGGGTATATTTGAGGGGTTCTCCGAGCAGTACTTC.

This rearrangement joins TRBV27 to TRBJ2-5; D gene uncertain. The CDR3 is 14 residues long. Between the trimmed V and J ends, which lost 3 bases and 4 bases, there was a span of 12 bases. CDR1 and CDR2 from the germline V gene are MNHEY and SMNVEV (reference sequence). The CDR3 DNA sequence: TGTGCCAGCAGTTTTGGCGGAACCGGAGAGACCCAGTACTTC. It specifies CASSFGGTGETQYF.

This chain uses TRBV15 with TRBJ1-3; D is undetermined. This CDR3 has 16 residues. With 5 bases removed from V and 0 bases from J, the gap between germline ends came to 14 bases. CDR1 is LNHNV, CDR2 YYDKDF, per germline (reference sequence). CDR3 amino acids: CATSARTFYSGNTIYF. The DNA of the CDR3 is TGTGCCACCAGCGCTAGGACTTTTTACTCTGGAAACACCATATATTTT.

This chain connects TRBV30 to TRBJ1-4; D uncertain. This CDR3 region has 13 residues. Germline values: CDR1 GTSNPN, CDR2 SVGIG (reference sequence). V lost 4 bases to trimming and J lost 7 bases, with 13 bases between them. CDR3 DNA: TGTGCCTGGAATACTGTGGAGGGTGAAAAACTGTTTTTT. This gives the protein CAWNTVEGEKLFF. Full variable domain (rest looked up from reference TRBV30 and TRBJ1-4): SQTIHQWPATLVQPVGSPLSLECTVEGTSNPNLYWYRQAAGRGLQLLFYSVGIGQISSEVPQNLSASRPQDRQFILSSKKLLLSDSGFYLCAWNTVEGEKLFFGSGTQLSVL.

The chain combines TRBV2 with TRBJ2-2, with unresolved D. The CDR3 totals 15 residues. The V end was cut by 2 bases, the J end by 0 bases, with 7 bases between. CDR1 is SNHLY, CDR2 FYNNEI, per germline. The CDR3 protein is CASSEWASNTGELFF. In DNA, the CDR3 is TGTGCCAGCAGTGAATGGGCTTCGAACACCGGGGAGCTGTTTTTT.

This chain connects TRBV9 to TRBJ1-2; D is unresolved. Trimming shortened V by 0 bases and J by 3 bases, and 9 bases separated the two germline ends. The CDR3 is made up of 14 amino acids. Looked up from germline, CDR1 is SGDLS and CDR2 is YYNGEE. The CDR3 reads CASSVEDSDYGYTF. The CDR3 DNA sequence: TGTGCCAGCAGCGTAGAAGACTCAGACTATGGCTACACCTTC. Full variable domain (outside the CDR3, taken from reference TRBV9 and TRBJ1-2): DSGVTQTPKHLITATGQRVTLRCSPRSGDLSVYWYQQSLDQGLQFLIQYYNGEERAKGNILERFSAQQFPDLHSELNLSSLELGDSALYFCASSVEDSDYGYTFGSGTRLTVV.

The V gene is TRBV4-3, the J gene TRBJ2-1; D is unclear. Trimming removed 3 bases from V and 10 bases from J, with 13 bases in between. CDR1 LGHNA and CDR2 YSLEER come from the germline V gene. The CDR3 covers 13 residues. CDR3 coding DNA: TGCGCCAGCAGCCATCGACTGTCGTCGGAGCAGTTCTTC. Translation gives CASSHRLSSEQFF.

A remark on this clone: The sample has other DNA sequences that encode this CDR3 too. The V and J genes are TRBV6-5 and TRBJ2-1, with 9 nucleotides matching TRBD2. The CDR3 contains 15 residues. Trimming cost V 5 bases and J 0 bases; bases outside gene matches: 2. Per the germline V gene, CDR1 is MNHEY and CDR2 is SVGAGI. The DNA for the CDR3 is TGTGCCAGCAGTATTAGCGGGAGCTCCTACAATGAGCAGTTCTTC. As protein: CASSISGSSYNEQFF.

The CDR3 sequence is CASSPPSRGLVGELFF. The CDR3, as DNA: TGCGCCAGCAGCCCTCCCTCCAGGGGGCTTGTCGGGGAGCTGTTTTTT. The V and J genes are TRBV5-1 and TRBJ2-2; 8 bases agree with TRBD1. This CDR3 has 16 amino acids. V was pared by 4 bases and J by 7 bases, with 12 bases of the junction left unmatched. CDR1 is SGHRS and CDR2 is YFSETQ in the germline V gene.